This T cell receptor beta chain is drawn from a study of Graves' ophthalmopathy and Graves' hyperthyroidism. Across the whole study: Blood was drawn at initial diagnosis, before any treatment.

The germline CDR1 and CDR2 sequences are SGHTA and FQGTGA. CDR3 length equals 14 residues. Out of about 11 ml of fresh peripheral blood, PBMCs were obtained. Notes on this clonotype: No antigen is known for it. A much larger clone sits a single nucleotide away, making a read error possible.

Findings and caveats of the study: Ophthalmopathy and stable hyperthyroidism were discriminated by a 13-signature model, with roughly 90% sensitivity and around 81% specificity.

Beta-chain TCR CDR3 regions were amplified from RNA transcripts. RT-PCR in the first round used HTBI primers; a second-round multiplex PCR followed. A single record per CDR3 protein comes from TCRdb applying MiXCR to the multiplex PCR reads. The sample contains approximately 460,000 distinct CDR3 sequences, approximately 15% of which appear only once. This chain joins TRBV7-3 and TRBJ2-2, with D perhaps matching TRBD2 (5 bases). Material: blood. The source of this sequence is a woman in her thirties with Graves' ophthalmopathy. CDR3: CASSLSWNTGELCF. In DNA, the CDR3 is TGTGCCAGCAGCTTATCATGGAACACCGGGGAGCTGTGTTTT.